The 32 T cell receptor beta chains listed next were all sequenced from one sample in a study of CD8+ T cells in alopecia areata. Documented treatment: oral pan-JAK inhibitor, 5-10 mg twice daily. Following extraction, RNA underwent reverse transcription to cDNA, which served as the sequencing template. Only in-frame clones appear in the TCRdb table, and some are missing; sequencing was by immunoSEQ multiplex PCR. In the table there are 60,000 to 85,000 clones, 29% of which are singletons. Sample: CD8+ T cells sorted from blood, taken at week 4, from a patient treated with tofacitinib. The receptors stem from a human donor with alopecia areata.

V and J are TRBV6-5 and TRBJ2-1; D remains ambiguous. Germline lookup yields CDR1 MNHEY and CDR2 SVGAGI. Trimming pared 5 bases from V and 6 bases from J, leaving 8 bases between. The CDR3 totals 12 residues. CDR3 bases: TGTGCCAGCAGTGCAGAATTCAATGAGCAGTTCTTC. Translation gives CASSAEFNEQFF.

This chain uses TRBV7-3 with TRBJ2-7; TRBD1 matches 7 bases. Germline CDR1 is SGHTA and CDR2 is FQGTGA. The ends lost 5 bases at V and 5 bases at J; junction bases unmatched: 12. The CDR3 contains 15 residues. CDR3 DNA: TGTGCCAGCAGCCAGAGACAGGGTACATTCAACGAGCAGTACTTC. Amino acid sequence: CASSQRQGTFNEQYF. The variable domain in full, with the rest retrieved from reference TRBV7-3 and TRBJ2-7, is GAGVSQTPSNKVTEKGKYVELRCDPISGHTALYWYRQSLGQGPEFLIYFQGTGAADDSGLPNDRFFAVRPEGSVSTLKIQRTERGDSAVYLCASSQRQGTFNEQYFGPGTRLTVT.

By sample share, this clone is medium-sized. The chain uses TRBV2 and TRBJ1-2; weak D call: TRBD1 (5 bases). This CDR3 is built from 15 residues. Trimming took 8 bases from V and 3 from J, leaving 19 bases between them. Germline V CDR1 and CDR2: SNHLY, FYNNEI. The CDR3 loop reads CASGDEGLPHYGYTF. In nucleotides, the CDR3 is TGTGCCAGCGGGGATGAGGGACTCCCGCACTATGGCTACACCTTC.

This clone was counted between two and nine times. This sequence joins TRBV27 and TRBJ2-7; 9 nucleotides line up with TRBD1. The V gene end was trimmed by 8 bases and the J gene end by 2 bases; junction bases not matched to a gene: 7. This CDR3 comprises 14 residues. Germline CDR1 and CDR2: MNHEY and SMNVEV (reference sequence). In DNA form, the CDR3 reads TGTGCCAGCGGCTGGACAGGGGAAGCCTACGAGCAGTACTTC. It translates to CASGWTGEAYEQYF.

This clone showed up just a few times. J is TRBJ1-1 and V is TRBV30; possible D gene TRBD1, 6 bases. The CDR3 sequence is 15 residues long. Trimming stripped 0 bases from V and 6 bases from J, with 17 bases between. Germline V gives CDR1 GTSNPN, CDR2 SVGIG (reference sequence). The CDR3 DNA reads as TGTGCCTGGAGTGTGGTCTTGGGGGCGAGGGCTGAAGCTTTCTTT. Protein product: CAWSVVLGARAEAFF.

The J gene is TRBJ2-1, the V gene TRBV29-1; D ambiguous. Trimming took off 7 bases at V and 4 bases at J, with 11 bases between the two ends. CDR1 SQVTM and CDR2 ANQGSEA come from the germline V gene. The CDR3 spans 12 residues. CDR3 sequence reads: CSGVTPYNEQFF. Here the CDR3 DNA reads TGCAGCGGAGTTACCCCTTACAATGAGCAGTTCTTC.

This rearrangement joins TRBV6-1 to TRBJ1-1, with unresolved D. The CDR3 length is 10 residues. Germline CDR1 and CDR2: MNHNS and SASEGT. Trimming pared 8 bases from V and 4 bases from J, leaving 5 bases between. In nucleotides, the CDR3 is TGTGCCAGCGTTTCCACTGAAGCTTTCTTT. As protein: CASVSTEAFF.

This clone was counted a few times. The chain has TRBV4-1 and TRBJ2-3; D call uncertain. The germline V gene has CDR1 MGHRA and CDR2 YSYEKL. CDR3 length: 14 amino acids. Trimming cost V 4 bases and J 6 bases, with 14 bases left between them. The CDR3 nucleotides read TGCGCCAGCAGCCGAACGCCTGACGGGGATACGCAGTATTTT. Its protein is CASSRTPDGDTQYF.

The chain recombines TRBV7-8 with TRBJ2-1; unclear D gene. CDR1 and CDR2 (germline): SGHVS, FQNEAQ. V lost 3 bases to trimming and J lost 10 bases, with 25 bases between them. The CDR3 runs 17 residues. The CDR3 DNA reads TGTGCCAGCAGCTTGTCCAAAGGGTGGGCCCGGGTCCGGGAGCAGTTCTTC. This encodes CASSLSKGWARVREQFF.

DNA of the CDR3: TGTGCCAGCAGTGGGGAGCTGAGCAATCAGCCCCAGCATTTT. This sequence encodes CASSGELSNQPQHF. The genes are TRBV2 and TRBJ1-5; no clear D gene. V was pared by 4 bases and J by 1 base, with 8 bases between. Germline V CDR1 and CDR2: SNHLY, FYNNEI. The length of the CDR3 is 14 residues. Complete variable domain (other parts from reference TRBV2 and TRBJ1-5): EPEVTQTPSHQVTQMGQEVILRCVPISNHLYFYWYRQILGQKVEFLVSFYNNEISEKSEIFDDQFSVERPDGSNFTLKIRSTKLEDSAMYFCASSGELSNQPQHFGDGTRLSIL.

The sample holds a few counts of this clone. This sequence joins TRBV7-9 and TRBJ2-7; D ambiguous. CDR3 length equals 14 residues. Trimming stripped 1 base from V and 5 bases from J, with 12 bases between. Germline-derived CDR1 and CDR2 are SEHNR and FQNEAQ (reference sequence). CDR3 DNA: TGTGCCAGCAGCTTAGTAAATCCTGACGACGAGCAGTACTTC. Its protein product is CASSLVNPDDEQYF.

The chain has TRBV28 and TRBJ2-1; TRBD2 aligns across 11 bases. This CDR3 contains 15 residues. The V and J ends lost 7 bases and 5 bases, in that order; junction bases with no gene match: 7. CDR1 is MDHEN, CDR2 SYDVKM, per germline. DNA of the CDR3: TGTGCCAGCAACTGGGGGACTAGCGGAAACAATGAGCAGTTCTTC. This gives the protein CASNWGTSGNNEQFF. Full variable domain (rest looked up from reference TRBV28 and TRBJ2-1): DVKVTQSSRYLVKRTGEKVFLECVQDMDHENMFWYRQDPGLGLRLIYFSYDVKMKEKGDIPEGYSVSREKKERFSLILESASTNQTSMYLCASNWGTSGNNEQFFGPGTRLTVL.

This clone was seen a few times. The same CDR3 is also encoded by other DNA sequences in this sample. The chain couples TRBV29-1 to TRBJ1-1; D is uncertain. The CDR3 has 12 amino acids. Trimming left V 7 bases short and J 1 base short, with 10 bases between. Germline loops: CDR1 SQVTM, CDR2 ANQGSEA. The DNA of the CDR3 is TGCAGCGCCCGGACGGGGAACACTGAAGCTTTCTTT. Its translation is CSARTGNTEAFF. Full variable domain (missing parts from reference TRBV29-1 and TRBJ1-1): SAVISQKPSRDICQRGTSLTIQCQVDSQVTMMFWYRQQPGQSLTLIATANQGSEATYESGFVIDKFPISRPNLTFSTLTVSNMSPEDSSIYLCSARTGNTEAFFGQGTRLTVV.

The chain uses TRBV30 and TRBJ2-7; D perhaps matches TRBD2 (6 bases). The CDR3 extends over 13 amino acids. The V and J ends lost 0 bases and 3 bases respectively, with 9 bases between them. The germline V gene has CDR1 GTSNPN and CDR2 SVGIG (reference sequence). CDR3 protein: CAWSVRGFYEQYF. Here the CDR3 DNA reads TGTGCCTGGAGTGTACGGGGGTTCTACGAGCAGTACTTC.

This chain uses TRBV7-8 with TRBJ2-3; D is unresolved. The V gene lost 2 bases and the J gene lost 5 bases, with 5 bases spanning the gap. The germline gives CDR1 SGHVS, CDR2 FQNEAQ. The length of the CDR3 is 12 residues. The CDR3 is CASSLSGDTQYF. The CDR3 DNA reads as TGTGCCAGCAGCTTAAGTGGAGATACGCAGTATTTT. The full variable domain, in which reference TRBV7-8 and TRBJ2-3 provide the parts outside the CDR3, is GAGVSQSPRYKVAKRGQDVALRCDPISGHVSLFWYQQALGQGPEFLTYFQNEAQLDKSGLPSDRFFAERPEGSVSTLKIQRTQQEDSAVYLCASSLSGDTQYFGPGTRLTVL.

This clone came up a few times. This sequence joins TRBV30 and TRBJ1-2, with a possible D match to TRBD1 (6 bases). The germline V gene encodes CDR1 GTSNPN and CDR2 SVGIG (reference sequence). The CDR3 length is 14 residues. Between the trimmed V and J ends, which lost 0 bases and 11 bases, there was a span of 19 bases. CDR3 nucleotide sequence: TGTGCCTGGAGTGTAATTGGAGGGACATCGGCGTACACCTTC. This encodes CAWSVIGGTSAYTF. Full variable domain (remainder filled in from reference TRBV30 and TRBJ1-2): SQTIHQWPATLVQPVGSPLSLECTVEGTSNPNLYWYRQAAGRGLQLLFYSVGIGQISSEVPQNLSASRPQDRQFILSSKKLLLSDSGFYLCAWSVIGGTSAYTFGSGTRLTVV.

The chain recombines TRBV29-1 with TRBJ2-7; D gene uncertain. Germline CDR1 is SQVTM and CDR2 is ANQGSEA. CDR3 length equals 12 residues. The ends were cut back, 7 bases at V and 0 bases at J, with 10 bases in the middle. The CDR3 reads CSATVGSYEQYF. The CDR3 DNA reads TGCAGCGCCACAGTCGGCTCCTACGAGCAGTACTTC.

V usage is TRBV29-1 and J usage is TRBJ2-2; D not resolved. Trimming took off 2 bases at V and 5 bases at J, with 15 bases between the two ends. Germline assignment: CDR1 SQVTM and CDR2 ANQGSEA. CDR3 size: 15 residues. CDR3 sequence (DNA): TGCAGCGTTGAATTGGCAGGTTTTGGAACCGGGGAGCTGTTTTTT. It encodes CSVELAGFGTGELFF.

This clone has more than one count but fewer than ten. V gene TRBV4-3 combines with J gene TRBJ2-5, with D unresolved. CDR1 and CDR2 (germline): LGHNA, YSLEER. The CDR3 runs to 13 residues. Between the trimmed V and J ends, which lost 0 bases and 4 bases, there was a span of 6 bases. The CDR3 sequence is CASSQERAETQYF. CDR3 in DNA: TGCGCCAGCAGCCAAGAAAGAGCAGAGACCCAGTACTTC.

The chain recombines TRBV2 with TRBJ2-7; D remains unclear. The CDR3 contains 10 residues. V was trimmed by 8 bases and J by 5 bases, leaving 7 bases between them. CDR1 is SNHLY and CDR2 is FYNNEI in the germline V gene. As DNA, the CDR3 is TGTGCCAGCTTGTACGACGAGCAGTACTTC. This encodes CASLYDEQYF.

J is TRBJ2-7 and V is TRBV29-1, with D perhaps being TRBD1 or TRBD2 (7 bases each). The CDR3 length is 13 residues. Trimming shortened V by 5 bases and J by 6 bases, and 17 bases separated the two germline ends. Germline V gene sequence: CDR1 SQVTM, CDR2 ANQGSEA. The CDR3 loop is CSVCGLGGVEQYF. The CDR3 DNA reads TGCAGCGTTTGCGGACTAGGGGGCGTCGAGCAGTACTTC.

This clone was observed a handful of times. The rearrangement joins TRBV29-1 to TRBJ2-3; D not certain. Germline assignment: CDR1 SQVTM and CDR2 ANQGSEA. The V and J ends lost 6 bases and 6 bases respectively, with 10 bases between them. The CDR3 runs 11 residues. The DNA of the CDR3 is TGCAGCGTCCCTTTGTGGGATACGCAGTATTTT. This sequence encodes CSVPLWDTQYF.

This clone was detected a few times. The gene calls are TRBV4-3 and TRBJ2-7; tentatively, D is TRBD1 (6 bases). V lost 1 base and J 2 bases, leaving 12 bases between the germline ends. Germline assignment: CDR1 LGHNA and CDR2 YSLEER. This CDR3 has 15 amino acids. DNA of the CDR3: TGCGCCAGCAGCCAAGTGGTGACAGGAACCTACGAGCAGTACTTC. This translates into CASSQVVTGTYEQYF.

This clone was seen more than once but under ten times. The chain uses TRBV9 and TRBJ2-7; the D is unclear. CDR1 is SGDLS and CDR2 is YYNGEE in the germline V gene. This CDR3 spans 15 amino acids. V gave up 0 bases and J gave up 1 base, with 11 bases separating them. The CDR3 DNA reads TGTGCCAGCAGCGTAGCGCCGAGTCCATCCTACGAGCAGTACTTC. Translation gives CASSVAPSPSYEQYF. Complete variable domain (other parts from reference TRBV9 and TRBJ2-7): DSGVTQTPKHLITATGQRVTLRCSPRSGDLSVYWYQQSLDQGLQFLIQYYNGEERAKGNILERFSAQQFPDLHSELNLSSLELGDSALYFCASSVAPSPSYEQYFGPGTRLTVT.

This chain connects TRBV28 to TRBJ2-7, with TRBD2 matching over 10 bases. V lost 5 bases to trimming and J lost 3 bases; unmatched junction nucleotides: 10. The CDR3 has 16 amino acids. Germline-derived CDR1 and CDR2 are MDHEN and SYDVKM. The DNA of the CDR3 is TGTGCCAGCAGTCCCCTAGCGGGAGTGAACCTCTACGAGCAGTACTTC. Residues: CASSPLAGVNLYEQYF.

This clone was observed a few times. This chain links TRBV7-9 with TRBJ2-3; D is undetermined. The V end lost 1 base, the J end lost 4 bases, and 12 bases lay between the germline ends. The CDR3 spans 15 residues. Germline assignment: CDR1 SEHNR and CDR2 FQNEAQ (reference sequence). CDR3: CASSLGGSVADTQYF. CDR3 DNA: TGTGCCAGCAGCTTAGGGGGTTCCGTTGCAGATACGCAGTATTTT.

The V and J genes are TRBV6-6 and TRBJ2-5, with 7 positions matching TRBD2. The germline gives CDR1 MNHNY, CDR2 SVGAGI (reference sequence). J lost 4 bases, V lost 6 bases, and 5 bases had no gene match. CDR3 length equals 13 residues. The CDR3 DNA follows: TGTGCCAGCAGCCGATCGGGGGGAGAGACCCAGTACTTC. This sequence encodes CASSRSGGETQYF.

This chain connects TRBV29-1 to TRBJ2-2; TRBD2 matches at 10 bases. CDR1 is SQVTM, CDR2 ANQGSEA, per germline. Trimming took 5 bases from V and 5 from J; bases not matched to a gene: 11. The length of the CDR3 is 16 residues. In nucleotides, the CDR3 is TGCAGCGTTTTATATCCTAGCGGGAGAGGTACCGGGGAGCTGTTTTTT. This codes for CSVLYPSGRGTGELFF.

This chain links TRBV6-6 with TRBJ2-5; 7 bases are shared with TRBD1. The CDR3 length is 15 residues. Germline V gene sequence: CDR1 MNHNY, CDR2 SVGAGI (reference sequence). Losses at the gene ends were 4 bases for V and 2 bases for J; bases not matched to a gene: 7. CDR3 sequence: CASSSVPGQQETQYF. The CDR3 DNA is TGTGCCAGCAGTTCCGTACCGGGACAGCAAGAGACCCAGTACTTC.

This chain uses TRBV7-8 with TRBJ2-1; D ambiguous. V lost 7 bases, J lost 8 bases, and 30 bases lay in between. Per the germline V gene, CDR1 is SGHVS and CDR2 is FQNEAQ. The CDR3 runs to 18 residues. CDR3 DNA sequence: TGTGCCAGCAAGCCCTATTGGGTAGCATCTGAAGGAAATGATGAGCAGTTCTTC. As protein: CASKPYWVASEGNDEQFF.

This clone was observed a few times. This rearrangement joins TRBV14 to TRBJ2-7; D is possibly TRBD1 (6 bases). V was clipped by 5 bases and J by 5 bases, with 13 bases between them. CDR1 SGHDN and CDR2 FVKESK come from the germline V gene. This CDR3 comprises 13 residues. The CDR3 nucleotides are TGTGCCAGCAGCTTGACAGGCCTCGACGAGCAGTACTTC. This translates into CASSLTGLDEQYF.

This clone was seen a handful of times. V and J are TRBV7-9 and TRBJ2-7, with D perhaps TRBD1 (5 bases). CDR1 is SEHNR and CDR2 is FQNEAQ in the germline V gene (reference sequence). The V and J ends lost 7 bases and 1 base respectively, with 14 bases between them. The CDR3 runs to 14 residues. CDR3 region: CASTRTTDSYEQYF. CDR3 DNA sequence: TGTGCCAGCACCCGGACAACCGATTCCTACGAGCAGTACTTC.